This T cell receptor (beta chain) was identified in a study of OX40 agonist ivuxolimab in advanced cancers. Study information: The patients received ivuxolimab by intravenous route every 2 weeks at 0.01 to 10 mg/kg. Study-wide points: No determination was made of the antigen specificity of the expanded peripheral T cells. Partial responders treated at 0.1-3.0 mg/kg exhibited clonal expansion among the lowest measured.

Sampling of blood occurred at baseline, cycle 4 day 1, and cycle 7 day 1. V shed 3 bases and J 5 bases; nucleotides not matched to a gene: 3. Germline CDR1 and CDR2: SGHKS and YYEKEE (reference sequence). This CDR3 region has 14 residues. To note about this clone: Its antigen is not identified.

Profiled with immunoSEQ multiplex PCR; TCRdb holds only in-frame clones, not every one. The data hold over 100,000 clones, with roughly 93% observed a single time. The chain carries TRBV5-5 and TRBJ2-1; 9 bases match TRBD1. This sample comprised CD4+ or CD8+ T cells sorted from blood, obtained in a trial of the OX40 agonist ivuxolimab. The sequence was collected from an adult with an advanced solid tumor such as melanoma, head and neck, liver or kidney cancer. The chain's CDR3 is CASSWGTGHNEQFF. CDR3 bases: TGTGCCAGCAGCTGGGGGACAGGGCACAATGAGCAGTTCTTC.